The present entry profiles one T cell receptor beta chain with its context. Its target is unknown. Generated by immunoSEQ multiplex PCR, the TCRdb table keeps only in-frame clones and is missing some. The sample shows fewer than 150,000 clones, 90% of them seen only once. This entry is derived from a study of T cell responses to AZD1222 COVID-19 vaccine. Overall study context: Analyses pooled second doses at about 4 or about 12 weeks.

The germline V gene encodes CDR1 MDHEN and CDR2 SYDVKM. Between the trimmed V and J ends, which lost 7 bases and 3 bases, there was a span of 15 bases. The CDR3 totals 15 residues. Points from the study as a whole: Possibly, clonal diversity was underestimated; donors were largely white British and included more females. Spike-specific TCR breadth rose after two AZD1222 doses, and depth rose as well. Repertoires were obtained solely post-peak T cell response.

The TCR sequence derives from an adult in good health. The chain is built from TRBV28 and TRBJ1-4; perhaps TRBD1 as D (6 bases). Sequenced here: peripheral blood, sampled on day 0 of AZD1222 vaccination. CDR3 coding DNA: TGTGCCAGCACCACTCGGGGGGGCTCTAATGAAAAACTGTTTTTT. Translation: CASTTRGGSNEKLFF.